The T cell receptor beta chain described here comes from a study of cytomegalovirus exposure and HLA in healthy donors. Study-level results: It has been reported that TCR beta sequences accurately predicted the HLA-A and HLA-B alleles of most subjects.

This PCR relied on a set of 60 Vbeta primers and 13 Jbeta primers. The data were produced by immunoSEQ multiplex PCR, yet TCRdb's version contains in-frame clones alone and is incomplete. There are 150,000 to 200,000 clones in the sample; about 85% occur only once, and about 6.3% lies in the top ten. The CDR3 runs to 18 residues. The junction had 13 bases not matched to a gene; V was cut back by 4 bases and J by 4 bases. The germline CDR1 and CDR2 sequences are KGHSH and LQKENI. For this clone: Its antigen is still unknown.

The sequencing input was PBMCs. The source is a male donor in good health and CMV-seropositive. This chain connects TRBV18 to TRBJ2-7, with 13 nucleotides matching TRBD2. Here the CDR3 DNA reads TGTGCCAGCTCACAAGCGGGACTAGCGGGAAGATTAACTTACGAGCAGTACTTC. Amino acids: CASSQAGLAGRLTYEQYF. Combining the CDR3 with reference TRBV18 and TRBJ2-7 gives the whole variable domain NAGVMQNPRHLVRRRGQEARLRCSPMKGHSHVYWYRQLPEEGLKFMVYLQKENIIDESGMPKERFSAEFPKEGPSILRIQQVVRGDSAAYFCASSQAGLAGRLTYEQYFGPGTRLTVT.